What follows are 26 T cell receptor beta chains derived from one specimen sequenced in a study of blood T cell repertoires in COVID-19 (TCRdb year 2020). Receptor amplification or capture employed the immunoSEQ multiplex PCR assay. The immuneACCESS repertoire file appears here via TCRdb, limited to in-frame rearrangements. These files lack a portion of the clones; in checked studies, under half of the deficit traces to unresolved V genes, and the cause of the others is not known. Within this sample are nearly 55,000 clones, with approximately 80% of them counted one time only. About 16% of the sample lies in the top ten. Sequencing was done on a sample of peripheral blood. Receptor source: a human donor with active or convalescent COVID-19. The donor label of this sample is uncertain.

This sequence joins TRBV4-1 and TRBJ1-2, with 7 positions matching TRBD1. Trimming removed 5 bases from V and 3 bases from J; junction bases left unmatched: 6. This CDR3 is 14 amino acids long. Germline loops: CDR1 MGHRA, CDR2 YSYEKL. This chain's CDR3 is CASSASGTDYGYTF. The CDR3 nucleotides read TGCGCCAGCAGCGCATCCGGGACAGACTATGGCTACACCTTC.

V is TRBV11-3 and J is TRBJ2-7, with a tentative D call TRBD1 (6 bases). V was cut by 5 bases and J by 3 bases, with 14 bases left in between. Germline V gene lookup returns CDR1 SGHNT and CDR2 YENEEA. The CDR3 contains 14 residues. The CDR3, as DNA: TGTGCCAGCAGCCACAGGGAGAGGGTCTACGAGCAGTACTTC. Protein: CASSHRERVYEQYF.

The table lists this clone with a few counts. CDR3: CASSNQGISYEQYF. DNA of the CDR3: TGTGCCAGCAGTAATCAGGGGATTTCCTACGAGCAGTACTTC. The chain recombines TRBV25-1 with TRBJ2-7, with D possibly matching TRBD1 (6 bases). V was pared by 5 bases and J by 1 base, with 12 bases between. CDR3 length: 14 amino acids. The V gene's germline CDR1 is MGHDK and CDR2 SYGVNS.

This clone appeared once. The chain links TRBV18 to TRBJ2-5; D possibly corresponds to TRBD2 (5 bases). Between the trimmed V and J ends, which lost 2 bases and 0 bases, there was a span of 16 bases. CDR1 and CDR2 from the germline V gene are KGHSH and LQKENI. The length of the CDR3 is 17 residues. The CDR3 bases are TGTGCCAGCTCACCAAACCGGGGTCGTACTCACCAAGAGACCCAGTACTTC. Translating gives CASSPNRGRTHQETQYF.

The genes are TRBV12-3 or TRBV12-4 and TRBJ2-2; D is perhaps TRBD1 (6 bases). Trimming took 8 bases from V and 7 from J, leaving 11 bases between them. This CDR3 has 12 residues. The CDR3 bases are TGTGCCAGCTCTCAGGGGCTCGGGGAGCTGTTTTTT. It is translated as CASSQGLGELFF.

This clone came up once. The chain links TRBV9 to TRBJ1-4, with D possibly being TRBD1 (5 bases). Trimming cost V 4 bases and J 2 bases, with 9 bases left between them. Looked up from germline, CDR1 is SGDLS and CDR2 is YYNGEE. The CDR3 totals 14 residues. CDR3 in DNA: TGTGCCAGCAGCCTTGGGGGGACTAATGAAAAACTGTTTTTT. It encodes CASSLGGTNEKLFF.

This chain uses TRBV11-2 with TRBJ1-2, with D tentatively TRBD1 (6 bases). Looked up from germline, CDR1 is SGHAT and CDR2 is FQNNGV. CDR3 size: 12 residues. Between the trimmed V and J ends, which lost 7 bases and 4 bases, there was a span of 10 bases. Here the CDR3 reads CASNDRLYGYTF. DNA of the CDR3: TGTGCCAGCAACGACAGGCTCTATGGCTACACCTTC.

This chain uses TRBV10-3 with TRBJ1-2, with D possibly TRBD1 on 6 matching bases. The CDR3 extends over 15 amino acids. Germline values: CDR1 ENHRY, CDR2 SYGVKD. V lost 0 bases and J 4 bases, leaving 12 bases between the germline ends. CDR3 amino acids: CAISESTGGAYGYTF. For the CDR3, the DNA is TGTGCCATCAGTGAGTCGACCGGGGGGGCCTATGGCTACACCTTC.

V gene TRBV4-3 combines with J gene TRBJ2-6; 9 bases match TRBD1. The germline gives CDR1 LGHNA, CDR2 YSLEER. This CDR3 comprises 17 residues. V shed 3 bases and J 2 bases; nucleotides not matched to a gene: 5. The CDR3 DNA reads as TGCGCCAGCAGCCACTTGGGACAGGGCCCTGGGGCCAACGTCCTGACTTTC. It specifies CASSHLGQGPGANVLTF.

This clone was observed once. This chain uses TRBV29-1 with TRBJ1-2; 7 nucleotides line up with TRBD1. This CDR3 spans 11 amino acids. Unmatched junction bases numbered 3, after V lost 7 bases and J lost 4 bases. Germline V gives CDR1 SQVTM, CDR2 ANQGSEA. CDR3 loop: CSGGDSYGYTF. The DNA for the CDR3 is TGCAGCGGGGGGGACAGCTATGGCTACACCTTC.

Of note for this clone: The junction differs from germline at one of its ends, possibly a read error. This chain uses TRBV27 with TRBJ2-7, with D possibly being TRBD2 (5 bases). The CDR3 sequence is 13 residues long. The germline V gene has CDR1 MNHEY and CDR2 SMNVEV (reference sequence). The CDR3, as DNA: TGTGCCAGCCGTTTGGGCGGGCCCTACGAGCAGTACTTC. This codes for CASRLGGPYEQYF.

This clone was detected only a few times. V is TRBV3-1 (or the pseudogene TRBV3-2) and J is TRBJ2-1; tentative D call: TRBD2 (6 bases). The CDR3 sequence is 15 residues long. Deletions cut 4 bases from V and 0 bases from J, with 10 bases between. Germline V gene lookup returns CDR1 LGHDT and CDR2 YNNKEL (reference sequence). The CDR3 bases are TGTGCCAGCAGCCTGGACTATGGCTCCTACAATGAGCAGTTCTTC. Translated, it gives CASSLDYGSYNEQFF.

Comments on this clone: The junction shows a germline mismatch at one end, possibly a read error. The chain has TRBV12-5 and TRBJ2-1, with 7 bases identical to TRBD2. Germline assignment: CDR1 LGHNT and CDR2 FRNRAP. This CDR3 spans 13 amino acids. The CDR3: CASGLVGGNEQFF. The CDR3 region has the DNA TGTGCTAGTGGTCTGGTCGGGGGGAATGAGCAGTTCTTC. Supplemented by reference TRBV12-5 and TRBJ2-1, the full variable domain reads DARVTQTPRHKVTEMGQEVTMRCQPILGHNTVFWYRQTMMQGLELLAYFRNRAPLDDSGMPKDRFSAEMPDATLATLKIQPSEPRDSAVYFCASGLVGGNEQFFGPGTRLTVL.

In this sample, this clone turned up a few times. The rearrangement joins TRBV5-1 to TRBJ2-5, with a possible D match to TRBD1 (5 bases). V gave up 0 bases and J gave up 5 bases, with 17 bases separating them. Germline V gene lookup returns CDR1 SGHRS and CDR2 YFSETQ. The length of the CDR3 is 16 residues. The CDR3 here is CASSLAGTPGLETQYF. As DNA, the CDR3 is TGCGCCAGCAGCTTGGCCGGAACTCCAGGGTTGGAGACCCAGTACTTC. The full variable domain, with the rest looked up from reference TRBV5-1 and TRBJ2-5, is KAGVTQTPRYLIKTRGQQVTLSCSPISGHRSVSWYQQTPGQGLQFLFEYFSETQRNKGNFPGRFSGRQFSNSRSEMNVSTLELGDSALYLCASSLAGTPGLETQYFGPGTRLLVL.

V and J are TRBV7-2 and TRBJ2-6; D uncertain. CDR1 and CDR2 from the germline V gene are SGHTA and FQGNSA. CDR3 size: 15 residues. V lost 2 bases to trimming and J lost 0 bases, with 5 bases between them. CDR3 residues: CASSLRSSGANVLTF. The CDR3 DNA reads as TGTGCCAGCAGCTTAAGGAGCTCTGGGGCCAACGTCCTGACTTTC.

The DNA for the CDR3 is TGTGCCAGCAGCAGGGGGCTCGAGCAGCCCCAGCATTTT. Translation gives CASSRGLEQPQHF. V gene TRBV14 combines with J gene TRBJ1-5; TRBD1 matches 7 bases. The V gene's germline CDR1 is SGHDN and CDR2 FVKESK. The CDR3 contains 13 residues. With V trimmed by 5 bases and J by 7 bases, 5 bases remained unmatched.

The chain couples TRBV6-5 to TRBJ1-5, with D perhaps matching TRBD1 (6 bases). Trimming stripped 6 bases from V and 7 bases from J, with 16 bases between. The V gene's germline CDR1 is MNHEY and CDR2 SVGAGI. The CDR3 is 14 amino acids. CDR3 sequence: CASRNRGAGQPQHF. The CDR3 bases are TGTGCCAGCAGAAACCGGGGGGCTGGGCAGCCCCAGCATTTT.

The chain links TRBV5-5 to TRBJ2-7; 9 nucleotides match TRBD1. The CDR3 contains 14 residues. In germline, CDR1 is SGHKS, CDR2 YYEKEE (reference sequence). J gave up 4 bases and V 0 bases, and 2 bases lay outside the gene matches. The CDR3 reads CASSLGDRAYEQYF. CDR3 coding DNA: TGTGCCAGCAGCTTGGGGGACAGGGCTTACGAGCAGTACTTC.

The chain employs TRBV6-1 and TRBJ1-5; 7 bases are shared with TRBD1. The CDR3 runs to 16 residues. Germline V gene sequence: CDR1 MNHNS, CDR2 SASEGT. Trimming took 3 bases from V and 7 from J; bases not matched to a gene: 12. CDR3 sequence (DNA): TGTGCCAGCAGTGAGGACGTAGACAGGGCTTACCAGCCCCAGCATTTT. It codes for CASSEDVDRAYQPQHF.

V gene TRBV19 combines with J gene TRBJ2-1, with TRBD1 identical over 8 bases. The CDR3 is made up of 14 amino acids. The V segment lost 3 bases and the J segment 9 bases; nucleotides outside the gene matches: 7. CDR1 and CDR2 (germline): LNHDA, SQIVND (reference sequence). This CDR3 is CASSIIGGTGEQFF. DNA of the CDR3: TGTGCCAGTAGTATTATCGGCGGGACAGGTGAGCAGTTCTTC.

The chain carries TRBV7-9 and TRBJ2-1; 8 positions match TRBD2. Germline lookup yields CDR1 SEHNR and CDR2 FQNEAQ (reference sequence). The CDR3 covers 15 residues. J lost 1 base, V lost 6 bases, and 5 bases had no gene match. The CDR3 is CASRPLAGSYNEQFF. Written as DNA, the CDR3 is TGTGCCAGCAGGCCCCTAGCGGGTTCCTACAATGAGCAGTTCTTC.

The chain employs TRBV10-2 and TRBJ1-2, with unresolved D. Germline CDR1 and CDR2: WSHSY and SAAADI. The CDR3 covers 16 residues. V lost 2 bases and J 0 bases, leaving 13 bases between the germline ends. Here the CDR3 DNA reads TGCGCCAGCAGTGAGAGAGTGGTCGGAGCTAACTATGGCTACACCTTC. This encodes CASSERVVGANYGYTF.

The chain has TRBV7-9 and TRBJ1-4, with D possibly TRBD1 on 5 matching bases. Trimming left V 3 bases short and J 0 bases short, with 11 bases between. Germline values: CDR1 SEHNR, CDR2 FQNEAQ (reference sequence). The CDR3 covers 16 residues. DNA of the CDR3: TGTGCCAGCAGCTTTGGGGCGTACTCAACTAATGAAAAACTGTTTTTT. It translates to CASSFGAYSTNEKLFF.

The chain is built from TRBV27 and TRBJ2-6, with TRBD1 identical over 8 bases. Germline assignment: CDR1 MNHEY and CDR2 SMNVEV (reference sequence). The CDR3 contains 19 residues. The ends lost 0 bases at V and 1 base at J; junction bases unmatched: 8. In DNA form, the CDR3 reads TGTGCCAGCAGTTTATCTAGGACAGGGCCGAAATCTGGGGCCAACGTCCTGACTTTC. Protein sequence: CASSLSRTGPKSGANVLTF.

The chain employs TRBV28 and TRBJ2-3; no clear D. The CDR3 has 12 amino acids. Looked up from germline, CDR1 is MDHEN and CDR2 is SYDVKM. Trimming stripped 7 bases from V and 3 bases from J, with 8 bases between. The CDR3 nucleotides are TGTGCCAGCAAAGTCAGTACAGATACGCAGTATTTT. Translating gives CASKVSTDTQYF.

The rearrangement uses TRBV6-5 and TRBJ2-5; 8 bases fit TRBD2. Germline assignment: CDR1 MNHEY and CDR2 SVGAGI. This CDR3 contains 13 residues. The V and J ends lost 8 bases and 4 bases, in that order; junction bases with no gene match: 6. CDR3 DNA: TGTGCCAGCCACAGCGGGAGACGAGAGACCCAGTACTTC. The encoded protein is CASHSGRRETQYF.